The 21 T cell receptor beta chains below were found in one sample sequenced in a study of T cell responses to AZD1222 COVID-19 vaccine. Profiled with immunoSEQ multiplex PCR; TCRdb holds only in-frame clones, not every one. This table has about 140,000 clones, 80% to 95% appearing once. This specimen was peripheral blood, taken 28 days after the second AZD1222 dose. The receptor source for this set is an adult who received the AZD1222 COVID-19 vaccine.

V gene TRBV5-1 combines with J gene TRBJ2-7; D is possibly TRBD1 (5 bases). The V and J ends lost 0 bases and 3 bases respectively, with 13 bases between them. Per germline, CDR1 SGHRS and CDR2 YFSETQ. CDR3 size: 15 residues. The CDR3 DNA is TGCGCCAGCAGCTTGGAACAGGTAGGGATCTACGAGCAGTACTTC. It specifies CASSLEQVGIYEQYF.

This chain links TRBV10-2 with TRBJ2-7, with 7 bases fitting TRBD2. The V gene's germline CDR1 is WSHSY and CDR2 SAAADI. The CDR3 extends over 17 amino acids. Unmatched junction bases numbered 11, after V lost 3 bases and J lost 0 bases. CDR3 DNA: TGCGCCAGCAGTGATCCAGGGTCCGGGGGGAGCTCCTACGAGCAGTACTTC. The encoded protein is CASSDPGSGGSSYEQYF.

This rearrangement joins TRBV4-3 to TRBJ2-1; D gene ambiguous. The CDR3 runs to 16 residues. Germline values: CDR1 LGHNA, CDR2 YSLEER. Trimming pared 2 bases from V and 0 bases from J, leaving 11 bases between. The CDR3 DNA is TGCGCCAGCAGCCAAACACATGAGAGCTCCTACAATGAGCAGTTCTTC. Translation: CASSQTHESSYNEQFF.

This clone was seen only once. This chain uses TRBV6-4 with TRBJ1-6, with TRBD1 identical over 10 bases. This CDR3 region has 17 residues. J lost 9 bases, V lost 1 base, and 9 bases had no gene match. CDR1 and CDR2 from the germline V gene are MRHNA and SNTAGT. This chain's CDR3 is CASSDFWPGQGPSPLHF. DNA of the CDR3: TGTGCCAGCAGTGACTTCTGGCCGGGACAGGGGCCTTCACCCCTCCACTTT.

The V and J genes are TRBV3-1 (or the pseudogene TRBV3-2) and TRBJ1-2; D possibly corresponds to TRBD1 (6 bases). The CDR3 covers 14 residues. Germline-derived CDR1 and CDR2 are LGHDT and YNNKEL (reference sequence). Trimming shortened V by 8 bases and J by 8 bases, and 21 bases separated the two germline ends. The CDR3 sequence is CASELLGGMEGYTF. The CDR3, as DNA: TGTGCCAGCGAACTCTTGGGGGGCATGGAAGGCTACACCTTC.

The chain carries TRBV10-3 and TRBJ1-4; no clear D. This CDR3 is 13 amino acids long. Germline CDR1 and CDR2: ENHRY and SYGVKD. The V and J ends lost 2 bases and 7 bases respectively, with 8 bases between them. Here the CDR3 DNA reads TGTGCCATCAGTGAGGGCACGGCTGAAAAACTGTTTTTT. The encoded protein is CAISEGTAEKLFF.

The chain uses TRBV12-3 or TRBV12-4 and TRBJ2-2; D not resolved. V lost 2 bases, J lost 6 bases, and 7 bases lay in between. The CDR3 runs 13 residues. In nucleotides, the CDR3 is TGTGCCAGCAGTTTACAGGCCGCCGGGGAGCTGTTTTTT. As protein: CASSLQAAGELFF.

The rearrangement uses TRBV4-1 and TRBJ1-1; the D gene is possibly TRBD1 (5 bases). From germline, CDR1 is MGHRA and CDR2 YSYEKL. Trimming removed 0 bases from V and 4 bases from J, with 9 bases in between. The CDR3 loop spans 14 amino acids. The CDR3 bases are TGCGCCAGCAGCCAAGATCGGGGGAGCACTGAAGCTTTCTTT. Amino acids: CASSQDRGSTEAFF.

Here the CDR3 DNA reads TGTGCCAGCAGCCAAGACGGGCAGGCCGATCAGCCCCAGCATTTT. It yields the protein CASSQDGQADQPQHF. V gene TRBV4-2 combines with J gene TRBJ1-5; D is unresolved. The CDR3 is made up of 15 amino acids. Germline V gene sequence: CDR1 LGHNA, CDR2 YNFKEQ. Deletions cut 0 bases from V and 5 bases from J, with 11 bases between.

The chain uses TRBV6-5 and TRBJ1-2; D gene unclear. The CDR3 length is 12 residues. Germline V gives CDR1 MNHEY, CDR2 SVGAGI. The germline V and J ends were trimmed by 2 bases and 7 bases, with 8 bases remaining between them. The CDR3 nucleotides read TGTGCCAGCAGTTACGATGATCGTGGCTACACCTTC. Residues: CASSYDDRGYTF.

This chain joins TRBV27 and TRBJ2-3, with 11 nucleotides matching TRBD2. V lost 4 bases, J lost 2 bases, and 5 bases stayed unmatched. The CDR3 length is 16 residues. Germline CDR1 is MNHEY and CDR2 is SMNVEV (reference sequence). CDR3 sequence reads: CASSWGLAAFTDTQYF. The CDR3 DNA reads as TGTGCCAGCAGTTGGGGACTAGCGGCCTTCACAGATACGCAGTATTTT.

This clone came up a few times. CDR3 nucleotides: TGTGCCATCAGTGCTTCCAGGGAGGATGAGCAGTTCTTC. Its protein product is CAISASREDEQFF. J is TRBJ2-1 and V is TRBV10-3; tentatively, D is TRBD2 (6 bases). Trimming stripped 4 bases from V and 8 bases from J, with 12 bases between. Germline CDR1 reads ENHRY; CDR2 reads SYGVKD. The length of the CDR3 is 13 residues.

The gene calls are TRBV19 and TRBJ1-2; a possible D gene is TRBD1 (5 bases). The germline V and J ends were trimmed by 6 bases and 4 bases, with 18 bases remaining between them. Germline lookup yields CDR1 LNHDA and CDR2 SQIVND (reference sequence). The CDR3 is made up of 15 amino acids. CDR3 residues: CASSSPPTGTYGYTF. As DNA, the CDR3 is TGTGCCAGTAGCTCCCCCCCCACCGGGACCTATGGCTACACCTTC.

This chain connects TRBV11-2 to TRBJ1-2, with a tentative D call TRBD1 (6 bases). The CDR3 has 15 residues. With 1 base removed from V and 2 bases from J, the gap between germline ends came to 11 bases. Germline lookup yields CDR1 SGHAT and CDR2 FQNNGV. The CDR3 DNA sequence: TGTGCCAGCAGCTTAGCCGCAGGGGCGAACTATGGCTACACCTTC. Translating it yields CASSLAAGANYGYTF.

The chain links TRBV5-1 to TRBJ1-2; maybe TRBD1 (5 bases). V lost 5 bases, J lost 3 bases, and 17 bases lay in between. From germline, CDR1 is SGHRS and CDR2 YFSETQ. The CDR3 extends over 15 amino acids. As DNA, the CDR3 is TGCGCCAGCAGGGGGCCGTCGGGGCGGGACTATGGCTACACCTTC. Translation gives CASRGPSGRDYGYTF.

The rearrangement uses TRBV30 and TRBJ2-7, with no clear D. The length of the CDR3 is 11 residues. Trimming removed 3 bases at V and 7 bases at J, with 10 bases between. Germline V CDR1 and CDR2: GTSNPN, SVGIG (reference sequence). The CDR3 protein is CAWSLLGEQYF. For the CDR3, the DNA is TGTGCCTGGAGCCTACTCGGGGAGCAGTACTTC.

This chain uses TRBV4-1 with TRBJ2-5; no firm D call. The CDR3 is made up of 13 amino acids. Germline-derived CDR1 and CDR2 are MGHRA and YSYEKL. Trimming cost V 8 bases and J 2 bases, with 12 bases left between them. In nucleotides, the CDR3 is TGCGCCAGCTCGAAGGGCCCGCAAGAGACCCAGTACTTC. Translating gives CASSKGPQETQYF.

The chain couples TRBV27 to TRBJ1-2; D not certain. The germline V gene has CDR1 MNHEY and CDR2 SMNVEV (reference sequence). The CDR3 length is 14 residues. V gave up 3 bases and J gave up 5 bases, with 13 bases separating them. DNA for the CDR3: TGTGCCAGCAGTTTCAACGGCCTCCTGTATGGCTACACCTTC. Translated, it gives CASSFNGLLYGYTF.

V and J are TRBV2 and TRBJ2-1; 12 bases fit TRBD2. The CDR3 runs 13 residues. Per the germline V gene, CDR1 is SNHLY and CDR2 is FYNNEI. V shed 5 bases, J shed 10 bases, and the junction held 3 bases outside the gene matches. This CDR3 reads CASSYGLAGEQFF. The CDR3 DNA sequence: TGTGCCAGCAGTTACGGACTAGCGGGGGAGCAGTTCTTC.

The CDR3 is CASSFSLSGRRGNEQFF. The CDR3 nucleotides read TGTGCCAGCAGTTTTAGTCTTAGCGGGAGGAGGGGCAATGAGCAGTTCTTC. The chain recombines TRBV11-2 with TRBJ2-1, with 10 bases fitting TRBD2. Germline trimming cut 6 bases from V and 6 bases from J; bases unmatched to any gene: 14. The CDR3 contains 17 residues. CDR1 and CDR2 from the germline V gene are SGHAT and FQNNGV.

The chain combines TRBV5-1 with TRBJ2-3; D is undetermined. The ends were cut back, 0 bases at V and 2 bases at J, with 13 bases in the middle. The CDR3 contains 16 residues. Germline lookup yields CDR1 SGHRS and CDR2 YFSETQ. Here the CDR3 DNA reads TGCGCCAGCAGCTTGGATCGGGCAGTATCCACAGATACGCAGTATTTT. Amino acids: CASSLDRAVSTDTQYF.